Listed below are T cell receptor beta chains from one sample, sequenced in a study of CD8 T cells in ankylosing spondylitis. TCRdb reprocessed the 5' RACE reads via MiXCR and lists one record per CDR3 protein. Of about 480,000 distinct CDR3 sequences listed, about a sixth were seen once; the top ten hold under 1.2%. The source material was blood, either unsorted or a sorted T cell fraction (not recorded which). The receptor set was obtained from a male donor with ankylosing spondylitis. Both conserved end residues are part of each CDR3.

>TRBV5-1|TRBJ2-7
CASSLVLAAGYEQYF
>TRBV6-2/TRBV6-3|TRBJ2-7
CASSDPAGGQPEQYF
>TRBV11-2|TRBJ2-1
CASSPGAGTHNEQFF
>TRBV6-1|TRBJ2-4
CASRAGQSLAKNIQYF
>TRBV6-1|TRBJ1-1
CASSKGVTGGASTEAFF
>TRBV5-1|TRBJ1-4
CASSLDGTGDNEKLFF
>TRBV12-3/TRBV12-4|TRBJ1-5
CASSLDREQPQHF
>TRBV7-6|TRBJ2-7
CASSLLDTTYEQYF
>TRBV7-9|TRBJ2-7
CASSRTTGVGDEQYF
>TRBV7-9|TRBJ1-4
CASSSGQGGGPNEKLFF
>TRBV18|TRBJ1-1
CASSPQSADTEAFF
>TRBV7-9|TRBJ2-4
CASSLQREDIQYF
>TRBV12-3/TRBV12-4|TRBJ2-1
CASSLAQGSNNEQFF
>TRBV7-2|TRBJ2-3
CASSSPRRDTQYF
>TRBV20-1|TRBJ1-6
CSARDLGQGSNSPLHF
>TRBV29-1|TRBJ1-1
CSAEGQGDTEAFF
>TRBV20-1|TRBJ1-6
CSARDPSSYNSPLHF
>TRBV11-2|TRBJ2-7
CASSPTGAGHEQYF
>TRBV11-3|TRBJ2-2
CASSFGHNTGELFF
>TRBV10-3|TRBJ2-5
CAMGGQGGQETQYF
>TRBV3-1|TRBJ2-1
CASSPRTSGATNNEQFF
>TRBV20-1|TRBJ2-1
CSASRHGAGTNEQFF
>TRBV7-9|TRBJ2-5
CASSLGQIIQETQYF
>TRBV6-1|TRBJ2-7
CASSGDSQYEQYF
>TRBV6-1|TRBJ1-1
CASSPDRINTEAFF
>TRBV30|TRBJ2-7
CAWSSGQGLHEQYF
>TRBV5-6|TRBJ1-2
CASSFVRDGGYTF
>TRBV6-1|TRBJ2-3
CASRRDLYTDTQYF
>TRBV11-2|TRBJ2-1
CASRFPNGDEQFF
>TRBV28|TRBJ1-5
CATMRQGNQPQHF
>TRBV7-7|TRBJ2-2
CASSNTGNTGELFF
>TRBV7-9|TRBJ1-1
CASSAEVLGAEAFF
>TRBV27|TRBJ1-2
CASSTRQGAYGYGYTF
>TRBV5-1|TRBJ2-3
CASSLDPSYQYF
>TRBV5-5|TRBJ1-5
CASSWDLAKGQPQHF
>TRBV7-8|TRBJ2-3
CASSSISYMRPTDTQYF